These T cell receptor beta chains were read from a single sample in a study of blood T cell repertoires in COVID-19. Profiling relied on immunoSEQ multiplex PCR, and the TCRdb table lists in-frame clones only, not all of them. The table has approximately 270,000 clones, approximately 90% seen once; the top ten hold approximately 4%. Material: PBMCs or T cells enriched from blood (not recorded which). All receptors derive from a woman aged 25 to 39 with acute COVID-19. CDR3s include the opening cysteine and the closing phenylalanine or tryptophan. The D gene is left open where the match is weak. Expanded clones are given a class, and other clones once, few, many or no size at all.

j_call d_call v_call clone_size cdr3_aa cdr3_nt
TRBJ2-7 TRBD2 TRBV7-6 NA CASSPLAGGPYEQYF TGTGCCAGCAGCCCGCTAGCGGGAGGTCCCTACGAGCAGTACTTC
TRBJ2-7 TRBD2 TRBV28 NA CASSRPLAGAYEQYF TGTGCCAGCAGTAGACCTTTGGCGGGGGCCTACGAGCAGTACTTC
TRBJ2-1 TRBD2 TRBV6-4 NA CASSLTSGPPNSYNEQFF TGTGCCAGCAGCTTGACTAGCGGGCCCCCCAACTCCTACAATGAGCAGTTCTTC
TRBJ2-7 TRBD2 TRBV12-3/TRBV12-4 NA CASSGGRAMEQYF TGTGCCAGCAGTGGCGGGAGGGCCATGGAGCAGTACTTC
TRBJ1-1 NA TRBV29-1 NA CSVVGPSNTEAFF TGCAGCGTTGTTGGGCCTTCGAACACTGAAGCTTTCTTT
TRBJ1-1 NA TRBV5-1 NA CASSLQQANTEAFF TGCGCCAGCAGCTTACAACAGGCGAACACTGAAGCTTTCTTT
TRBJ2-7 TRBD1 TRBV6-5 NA CASSFGTGGEQYF TGTGCCAGCAGTTTCGGGACAGGAGGGGAGCAGTACTTC
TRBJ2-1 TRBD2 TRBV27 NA CASWTSGRPKKNEQFF TGTGCCAGCTGGACTAGCGGGAGGCCAAAGAAGAATGAGCAGTTCTTC
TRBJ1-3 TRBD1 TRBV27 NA CASSGTGGFAGNTIYF TGTGCCAGCAGTGGGACAGGGGGCTTTGCTGGAAACACCATATATTTT
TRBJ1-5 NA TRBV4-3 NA CASSQELGGSNQPQHF TGCGCCAGCAGCCAAGAGCTGGGAGGGAGCAATCAGCCCCAGCATTTT
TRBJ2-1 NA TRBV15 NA CATSRGTTSYNEQFF TGTGCCACCAGCAGAGGGACTACGTCCTACAATGAGCAGTTCTTC
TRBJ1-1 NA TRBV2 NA CASSDSQIEAFF TGTGCCAGCAGTGACTCCCAGATTGAAGCTTTCTTT
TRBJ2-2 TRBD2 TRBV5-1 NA CASSPGTSGSRGELFF TGCGCCAGCAGCCCCGGGACTAGCGGGAGTAGAGGGGAGCTGTTTTTT
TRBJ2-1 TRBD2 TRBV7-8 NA CASIGGGNEQFF TGTGCCAGCATCGGGGGGGGCAATGAGCAGTTCTTC
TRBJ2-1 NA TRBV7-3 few CASSSKWTDEQFF TGTGCCAGCAGCTCAAAATGGACAGACGAGCAGTTCTTC
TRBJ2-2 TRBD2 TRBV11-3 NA CASSSRTSGNPTGELFF TGTGCCAGCAGCTCCCGGACTAGCGGGAATCCTACCGGGGAGCTGTTTTTT
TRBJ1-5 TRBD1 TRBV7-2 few CASSTGQFGNQPQHF TGTGCCAGCAGCACGGGACAGTTCGGCAATCAGCCCCAGCATTTT
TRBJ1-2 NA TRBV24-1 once CATSDPTGGDYGYTF TGTGCCACCAGTGACCCCACGGGGGGGGACTATGGCTACACCTTC
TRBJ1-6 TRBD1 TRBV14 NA CASSRLRDRGHHNSPLHF TGTGCCAGCAGCCGCCTCCGGGACAGGGGGCATCATAATTCACCCCTCCACTTT
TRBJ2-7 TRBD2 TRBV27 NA CASSLPGTSGSHHEQYF TGTGCCAGCAGTTTGCCCGGGACTAGCGGGAGTCACCACGAGCAGTACTTC
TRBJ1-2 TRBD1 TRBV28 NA CASSSPGQGASGYTF TGTGCCAGCAGTTCACCGGGACAGGGAGCCTCAGGCTACACCTTC
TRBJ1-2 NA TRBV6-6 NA CASSEGGVNYGYTF TGTGCCAGCAGCGAGGGGGGGGTTAACTATGGCTACACCTTC
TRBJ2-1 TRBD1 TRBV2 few CASTWQGADNEQFF TGTGCCAGCACTTGGCAGGGGGCTGACAATGAGCAGTTCTTC
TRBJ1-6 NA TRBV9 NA CASSVGAQGLRNSSPLHF TGTGCCAGCAGCGTAGGAGCTCAGGGTTTGAGGAATAGTTCACCCCTCCACTTT